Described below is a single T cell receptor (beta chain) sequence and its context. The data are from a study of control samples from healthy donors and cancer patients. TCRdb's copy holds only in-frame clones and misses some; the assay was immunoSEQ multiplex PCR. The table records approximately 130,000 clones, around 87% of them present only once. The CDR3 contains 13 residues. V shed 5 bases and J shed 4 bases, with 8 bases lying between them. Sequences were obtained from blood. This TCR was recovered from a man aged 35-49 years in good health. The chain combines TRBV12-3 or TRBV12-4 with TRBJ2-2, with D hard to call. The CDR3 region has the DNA TGTGCCAGCAGTGCCATGGGCACCGGGGAGCTGTTTTTT. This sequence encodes CASSAMGTGELFF.